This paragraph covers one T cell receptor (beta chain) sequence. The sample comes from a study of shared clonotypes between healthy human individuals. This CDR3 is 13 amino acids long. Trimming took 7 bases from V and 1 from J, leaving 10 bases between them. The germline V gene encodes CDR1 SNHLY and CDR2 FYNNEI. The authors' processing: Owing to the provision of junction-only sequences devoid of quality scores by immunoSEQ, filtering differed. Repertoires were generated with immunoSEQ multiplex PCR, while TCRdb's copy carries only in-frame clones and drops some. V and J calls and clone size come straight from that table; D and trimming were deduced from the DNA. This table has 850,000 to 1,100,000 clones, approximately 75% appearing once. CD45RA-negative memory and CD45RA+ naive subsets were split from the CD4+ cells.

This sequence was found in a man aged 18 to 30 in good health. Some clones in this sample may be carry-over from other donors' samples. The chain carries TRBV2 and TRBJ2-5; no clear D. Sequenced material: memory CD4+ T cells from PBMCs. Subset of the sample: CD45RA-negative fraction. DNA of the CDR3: TGTGCCAGCAATATGGGGATCCAAGAGACCCAGTACTTC. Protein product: CASNMGIQETQYF.